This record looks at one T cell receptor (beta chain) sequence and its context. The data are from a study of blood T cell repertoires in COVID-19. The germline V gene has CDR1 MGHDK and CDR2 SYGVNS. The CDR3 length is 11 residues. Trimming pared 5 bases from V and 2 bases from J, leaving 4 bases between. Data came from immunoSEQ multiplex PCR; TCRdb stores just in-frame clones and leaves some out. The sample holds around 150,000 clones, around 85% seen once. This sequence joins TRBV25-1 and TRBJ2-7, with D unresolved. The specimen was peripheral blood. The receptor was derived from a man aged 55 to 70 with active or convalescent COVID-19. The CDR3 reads CASSTTYEQYF. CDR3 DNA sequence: TGTGCCAGCAGTACTACCTACGAGCAGTACTTC.